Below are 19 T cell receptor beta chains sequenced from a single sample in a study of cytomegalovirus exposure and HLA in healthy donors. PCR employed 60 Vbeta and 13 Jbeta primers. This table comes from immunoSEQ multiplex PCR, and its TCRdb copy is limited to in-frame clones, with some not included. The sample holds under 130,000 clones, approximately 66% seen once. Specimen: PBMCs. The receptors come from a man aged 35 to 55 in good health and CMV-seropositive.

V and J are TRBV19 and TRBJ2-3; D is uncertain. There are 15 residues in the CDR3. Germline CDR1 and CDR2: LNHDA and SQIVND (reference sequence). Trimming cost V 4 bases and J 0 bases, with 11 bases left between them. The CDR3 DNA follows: TGTGCCAGTAGTAAAACAGTTCTAAGCACAGATACGCAGTATTTT. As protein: CASSKTVLSTDTQYF.

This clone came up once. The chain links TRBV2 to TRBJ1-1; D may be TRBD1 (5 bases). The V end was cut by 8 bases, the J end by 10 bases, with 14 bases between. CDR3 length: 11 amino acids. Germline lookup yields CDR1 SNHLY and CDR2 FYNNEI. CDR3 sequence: CASYRDWPAFF. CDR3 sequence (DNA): TGTGCCAGCTACCGGGACTGGCCAGCTTTCTTT.

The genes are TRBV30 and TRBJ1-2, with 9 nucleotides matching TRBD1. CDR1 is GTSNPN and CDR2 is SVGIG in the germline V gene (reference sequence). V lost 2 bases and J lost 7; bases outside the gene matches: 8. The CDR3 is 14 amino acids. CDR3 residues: CAWSKTGGASGYTF. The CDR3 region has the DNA TGTGCCTGGAGTAAAACAGGGGGCGCATCTGGCTACACCTTC. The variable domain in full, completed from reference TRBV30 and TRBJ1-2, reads SQTIHQWPATLVQPVGSPLSLECTVEGTSNPNLYWYRQAAGRGLQLLFYSVGIGQISSEVPQNLSASRPQDRQFILSSKKLLLSDSGFYLCAWSKTGGASGYTFGSGTRLTVV.

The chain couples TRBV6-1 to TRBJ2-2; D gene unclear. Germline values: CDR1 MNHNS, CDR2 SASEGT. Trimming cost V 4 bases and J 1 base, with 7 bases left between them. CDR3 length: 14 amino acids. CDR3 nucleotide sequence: TGTGCCAGCAGTGCGTCTTTGAACACCGGGGAGCTGTTTTTT. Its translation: CASSASLNTGELFF.

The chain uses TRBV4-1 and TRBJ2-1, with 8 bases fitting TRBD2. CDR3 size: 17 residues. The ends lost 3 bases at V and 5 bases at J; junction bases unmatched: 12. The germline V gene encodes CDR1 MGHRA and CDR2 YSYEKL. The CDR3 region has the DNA TGCGCCAGCAGCCATTTCTTCCCTTTAGCGGGGAACAATGAGCAGTTCTTC. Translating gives CASSHFFPLAGNNEQFF.

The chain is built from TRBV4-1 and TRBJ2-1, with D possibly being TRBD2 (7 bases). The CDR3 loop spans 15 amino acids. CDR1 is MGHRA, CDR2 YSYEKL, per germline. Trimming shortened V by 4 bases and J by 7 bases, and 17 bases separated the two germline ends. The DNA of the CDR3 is TGCGCCAGCAGCCGGGCCGAGGGGGGGTTAAATGAGCAGTTCTTC. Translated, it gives CASSRAEGGLNEQFF.

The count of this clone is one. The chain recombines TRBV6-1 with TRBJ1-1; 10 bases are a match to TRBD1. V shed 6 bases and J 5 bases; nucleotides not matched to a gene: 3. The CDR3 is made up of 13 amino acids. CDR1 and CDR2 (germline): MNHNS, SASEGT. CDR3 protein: CASRTGGRTEAFF. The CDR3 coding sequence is TGTGCCAGCAGGACAGGGGGCAGGACTGAAGCTTTCTTT.

CDR3 sequence reads: CASSPSGSGMDTQYF. For the CDR3, the DNA is TGTGCCAGCAGCCCCAGCGGTAGCGGGATGGATACGCAGTATTTT. V is TRBV7-9 and J is TRBJ2-3; 8 positions agree with TRBD2. Germline CDR1 and CDR2: SEHNR and FQNEAQ (reference sequence). Trimming removed 5 bases from V and 6 bases from J; junction bases left unmatched: 10. The CDR3 has 15 residues. The variable domain in full, completed from reference TRBV7-9 and TRBJ2-3, reads DTGVSQNPRHKITKRGQNVTFRCDPISEHNRLYWYRQTLGQGPEFLTYFQNEAQLEKSRLLSDRFSAERPKGSFSTLEIQRTEQGDSAMYLCASSPSGSGMDTQYFGPGTRLTVL.

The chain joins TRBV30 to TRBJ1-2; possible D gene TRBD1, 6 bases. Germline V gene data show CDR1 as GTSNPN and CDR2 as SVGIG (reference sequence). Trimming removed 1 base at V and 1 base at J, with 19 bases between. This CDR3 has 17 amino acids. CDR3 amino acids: CAWSDRADGLFNYGYTF. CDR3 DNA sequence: TGTGCCTGGAGTGACAGGGCGGACGGTCTTTTTAACTATGGCTACACCTTC.

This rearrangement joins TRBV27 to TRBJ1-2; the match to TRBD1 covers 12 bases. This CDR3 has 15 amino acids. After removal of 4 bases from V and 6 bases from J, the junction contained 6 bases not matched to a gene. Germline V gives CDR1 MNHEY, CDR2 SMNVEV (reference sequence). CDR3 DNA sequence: TGTGCCAGCAGTTCCCGGGACAGGGGGCGAAATGGCTACACCTTC. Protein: CASSSRDRGRNGYTF.

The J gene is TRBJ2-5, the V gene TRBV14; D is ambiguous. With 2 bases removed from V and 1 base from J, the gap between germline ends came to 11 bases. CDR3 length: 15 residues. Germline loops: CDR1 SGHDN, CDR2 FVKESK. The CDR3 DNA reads TGTGCCAGCAGCCAACGTAGAACAGTCCAAGAGACCCAGTACTTC. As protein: CASSQRRTVQETQYF.

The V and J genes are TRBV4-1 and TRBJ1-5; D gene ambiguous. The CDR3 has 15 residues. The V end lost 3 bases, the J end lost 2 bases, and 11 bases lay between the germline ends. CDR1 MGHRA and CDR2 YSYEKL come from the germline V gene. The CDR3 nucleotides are TGCGCCAGCAGCCACCTTACCACGGGCAATCAGCCCCAGCATTTT. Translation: CASSHLTTGNQPQHF.

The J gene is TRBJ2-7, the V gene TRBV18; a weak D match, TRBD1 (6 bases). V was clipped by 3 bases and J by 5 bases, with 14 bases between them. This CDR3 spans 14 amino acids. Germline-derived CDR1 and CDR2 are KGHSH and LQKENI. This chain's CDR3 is CASSPQGLLDEQYV. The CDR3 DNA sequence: TGTGCCAGCTCACCGCAGGGGCTCTTAGACGAGCAGTACGTC.

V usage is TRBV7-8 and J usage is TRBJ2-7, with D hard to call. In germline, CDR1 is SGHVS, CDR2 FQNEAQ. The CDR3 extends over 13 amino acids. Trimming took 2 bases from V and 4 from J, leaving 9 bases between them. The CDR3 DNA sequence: TGTGCCAGCAGCTTATTGGTGCTATACGAGCAGTACTTC. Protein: CASSLLVLYEQYF.

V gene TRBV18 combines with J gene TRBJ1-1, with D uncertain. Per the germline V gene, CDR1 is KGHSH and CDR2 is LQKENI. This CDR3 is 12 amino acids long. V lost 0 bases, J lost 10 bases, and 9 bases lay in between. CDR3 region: CASSPPVPGAFF. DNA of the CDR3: TGTGCCAGCTCACCACCGGTTCCGGGAGCTTTCTTT. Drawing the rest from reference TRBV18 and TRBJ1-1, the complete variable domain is NAGVMQNPRHLVRRRGQEARLRCSPMKGHSHVYWYRQLPEEGLKFMVYLQKENIIDESGMPKERFSAEFPKEGPSILRIQQVVRGDSAAYFCASSPPVPGAFFGQGTRLTVV.

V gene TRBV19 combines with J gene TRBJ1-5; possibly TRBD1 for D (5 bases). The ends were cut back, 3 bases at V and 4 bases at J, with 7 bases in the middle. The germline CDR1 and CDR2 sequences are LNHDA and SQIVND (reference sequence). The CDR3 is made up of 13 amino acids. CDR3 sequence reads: CASSIPGNQPQHF. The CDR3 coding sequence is TGTGCCAGTAGTATCCCAGGGAATCAGCCCCAGCATTTT.

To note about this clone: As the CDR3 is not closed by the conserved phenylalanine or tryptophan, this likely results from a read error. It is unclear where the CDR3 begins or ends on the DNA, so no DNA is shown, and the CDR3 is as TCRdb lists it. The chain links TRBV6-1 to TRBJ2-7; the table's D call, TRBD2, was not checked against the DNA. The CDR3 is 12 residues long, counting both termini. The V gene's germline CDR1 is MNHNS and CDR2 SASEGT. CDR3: CASSEGGTSGRI.

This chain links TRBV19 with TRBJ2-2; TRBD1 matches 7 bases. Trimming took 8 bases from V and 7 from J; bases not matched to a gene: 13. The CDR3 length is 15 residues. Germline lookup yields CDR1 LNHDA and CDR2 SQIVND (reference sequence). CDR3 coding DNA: TGTGCCAGTGTAGAGGGGGCGGTTATGGACGGGGAGCTGTTTTTT. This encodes CASVEGAVMDGELFF. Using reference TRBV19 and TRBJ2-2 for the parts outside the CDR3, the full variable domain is DGGITQSPKYLFRKEGQNVTLSCEQNLNHDAMYWYRQDPGQGLRLIYYSQIVNDFQKGDIAEGYSVSREKKESFPLTVTSAQKNPTAFYLCASVEGAVMDGELFFGEGSRLTVL.

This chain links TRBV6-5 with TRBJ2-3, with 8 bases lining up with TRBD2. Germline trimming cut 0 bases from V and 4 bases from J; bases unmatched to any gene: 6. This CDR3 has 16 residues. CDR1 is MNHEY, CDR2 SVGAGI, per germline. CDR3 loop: CASSYSTAGRADTQYF. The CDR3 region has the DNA TGTGCCAGCAGTTACTCGACTGCCGGGAGGGCAGATACGCAGTATTTT.